The rows below give T cell receptor beta chains drawn from one sample of a study of blood T cell repertoires in COVID-19. Clones were sequenced by immunoSEQ multiplex PCR, and TCRdb holds only the in-frame ones, with some missing. Among 120,000 or so clones listed, around three quarters were seen once. The sample taken for sequencing was peripheral blood. The receptor source for this set is a woman aged 60 to 75 with acute or convalescent COVID-19. CDR3s include the opening cysteine and the closing phenylalanine or tryptophan. A D gene is named only where the DNA matches it firmly. Not every row has a clone size; where given, it reads once, few, many or a size class.

clone_size	v_call	d_call	j_call	cdr3_aa
-	TRBV6-5	-	TRBJ1-2	CASRGSRFYGYTF
-	TRBV27	-	TRBJ2-3	CASSLAFRTDTQYF
-	TRBV7-9	TRBD1	TRBJ1-1	CASSRKGARRPEAFF
-	TRBV24-1	TRBD1	TRBJ1-4	CATSAADREEKLFF
-	TRBV6-5	-	TRBJ2-2	CASSYGPGKLFF
-	TRBV7-9	-	TRBJ1-3	CASSLGQEFISGNTIYF
medium-sized	TRBV5-6	TRBD1	TRBJ1-2	CASSLRQGAVGYTF
-	TRBV6-6	TRBD1	TRBJ1-5	CASSYSTGGGDQPQHF
-	TRBV7-2	-	TRBJ1-5	CASSPQSNQPQHF
-	TRBV2	TRBD2	TRBJ2-2	CASRGGTPNTGELFF
-	TRBV6-2/TRBV6-3	-	TRBJ1-3	CASSYLPESTVSGNTIYF
few	TRBV9	TRBD1	TRBJ2-3	CASSAGDRARDTQYF
-	TRBV12-3/TRBV12-4	-	TRBJ1-1	CASSLEGGTEAFF
-	TRBV19	-	TRBJ1-5	CASSMEGISNQPQHF
few	TRBV7-9	TRBD1	TRBJ1-5	CASSLGLGQGEPQHF
few	TRBV9	-	TRBJ2-6	CASSPRQLPSGANVLTF
few	TRBV10-1	-	TRBJ2-3	CASTVFWLTDTQYF
-	TRBV18	-	TRBJ2-1	CASSPRAITGGVPDNEQFF
-	TRBV7-6	TRBD2	TRBJ2-1	CASSYTSGGPEQFF
-	TRBV5-1	-	TRBJ1-1	CASQGTQNTEAFF